This is a list of T cell receptor beta chains from one sample in a study of cytomegalovirus exposure and HLA in healthy donors. Assay used: immunoSEQ multiplex PCR; TCRdb lists only in-frame clones, some missing. Altogether approximately 60,000 clones are present, over 75% being singletons, with the ten largest covering around 2.9%. Material: PBMCs. These receptors all come from a man aged 18-30 years in good health and CMV-seronegative. CDR3s include the opening cysteine and the closing phenylalanine or tryptophan. Each record gives: J gene, V gene, CDR3 protein.

j_gene: TRBJ2-1; v_gene: TRBV9; CDR3aa: CASSVGTSGYNEQFF
j_gene: TRBJ2-7; v_gene: TRBV15; CDR3aa: CATSWGLAGGPKEQYF
j_gene: TRBJ2-7; v_gene: TRBV19; CDR3aa: CASRDNGPIYEQYF
j_gene: TRBJ1-4; v_gene: TRBV7-9; CDR3aa: CASSLGTGPRGEKLFF
j_gene: TRBJ2-7; v_gene: TRBV28; CDR3aa: CASSFTAGPYEQYF
j_gene: TRBJ2-7; v_gene: TRBV7-3; CDR3aa: CASSRTGGAYEQYF
j_gene: TRBJ2-5; v_gene: TRBV9; CDR3aa: CASSGSKKETQYF
j_gene: TRBJ1-1; v_gene: TRBV5-4; CDR3aa: CASSQNRGDEAFF
j_gene: TRBJ2-7; v_gene: TRBV28; CDR3aa: CASSSAVSYEQYF
j_gene: TRBJ2-7; v_gene: TRBV5-4; CDR3aa: CASSLKGASYEQYF
j_gene: TRBJ2-5; v_gene: TRBV9; CDR3aa: CASSVVAGGQETQYF
j_gene: TRBJ1-1; v_gene: TRBV6-5; CDR3aa: CASSFGIRTVNTEAFF
j_gene: TRBJ2-3; v_gene: TRBV7-2; CDR3aa: CASSTRTGVRTDTQYF
j_gene: TRBJ2-3; v_gene: TRBV5-1; CDR3aa: CASSGAGTASTDTQYF
j_gene: TRBJ2-7; v_gene: TRBV7-2; CDR3aa: CASSFHERRPYEQYF
j_gene: TRBJ2-2; v_gene: TRBV5-1; CDR3aa: CASTSGAHTGELFF
j_gene: TRBJ2-7; v_gene: TRBV28; CDR3aa: CASSFSPYEQYF
j_gene: TRBJ2-5; v_gene: TRBV7-6; CDR3aa: CASSSNAAGFQETQYF
j_gene: TRBJ2-1; v_gene: TRBV28; CDR3aa: CASSLHRSGYNEQFF
j_gene: TRBJ2-6; v_gene: TRBV11-2; CDR3aa: CASSFAGANVLTF
j_gene: TRBJ2-1; v_gene: TRBV29-1; CDR3aa: CSVEGLRGQKSYNEQFF
j_gene: TRBJ1-1; v_gene: TRBV6-6; CDR3aa: CASSYAGNTEAFF
j_gene: TRBJ2-7; v_gene: TRBV5-1; CDR3aa: CASRQGPSYEQYF
j_gene: TRBJ2-7; v_gene: TRBV6-1; CDR3aa: CASSTGGPEQYF
j_gene: TRBJ2-5; v_gene: TRBV28; CDR3aa: CASSIQGETQYF
j_gene: TRBJ2-7; v_gene: TRBV27; CDR3aa: CASSLTSGSFREQYF
j_gene: TRBJ1-5; v_gene: TRBV6-1; CDR3aa: CASSEAGSTNQPQHF
j_gene: TRBJ2-1; v_gene: TRBV19; CDR3aa: CASSALAAQRNEQFF
j_gene: TRBJ2-5; v_gene: TRBV29-1; CDR3aa: CSVDVREEPQETQYF
j_gene: TRBJ2-2; v_gene: TRBV2; CDR3aa: CASSWAGRNTGELFF
j_gene: TRBJ2-1; v_gene: TRBV6-4; CDR3aa: CASSRSFTTGGVSYNEQFF
j_gene: TRBJ2-1; v_gene: TRBV6-5; CDR3aa: CASRADAGGYNEQFF
j_gene: TRBJ1-2; v_gene: TRBV5-8; CDR3aa: CASSVFGSLRYGYTF
j_gene: TRBJ2-5; v_gene: TRBV28; CDR3aa: CASSLWSQGGETQYF
j_gene: TRBJ2-7; v_gene: TRBV10-2; CDR3aa: CASSESGTGTYEQYF
j_gene: TRBJ1-2; v_gene: TRBV5-4; CDR3aa: CASSSSGPYGYTF
j_gene: TRBJ2-6; v_gene: TRBV2; CDR3aa: CASSRIRGWSNVLTF
j_gene: TRBJ2-7; v_gene: TRBV6-1; CDR3aa: CASRAPGTSGEQYF
j_gene: TRBJ1-2; v_gene: TRBV28; CDR3aa: CASSPPRENYGYTF
j_gene: TRBJ2-3; v_gene: TRBV5-1; CDR3aa: CASSTATSGSADTQYF
j_gene: TRBJ1-1; v_gene: TRBV5-4; CDR3aa: CASSFDPARFTEAFF
j_gene: TRBJ1-3; v_gene: TRBV28; CDR3aa: CASSLPQGSGNTIYF
j_gene: TRBJ1-2; v_gene: TRBV6-1; CDR3aa: CASSDGGQGF
j_gene: TRBJ1-1; v_gene: TRBV27; CDR3aa: CASQKITGIPEAFF
j_gene: TRBJ2-1; v_gene: TRBV18; CDR3aa: CASSPRTSGNDEQFF